Listed below are T cell receptor beta chains from one sample, sequenced in a study of blood T cell repertoires in COVID-19. Some clones are missing from TCRdb's copy, which holds only in-frame ones; the method was immunoSEQ multiplex PCR. The table lists more than 95,000 clones, around 83% of them singletons, with 3.2% in the top ten. Specimen: peripheral blood. The source of these receptors is a woman older than 75 with COVID-19, enrolled during active disease. Each CDR3 is given with its conserved first and last residue. Fields, in order: J gene, D gene, V gene, clone size, CDR3 protein, CDR3 DNA. D genes are given only for firm matches. Only part of the rows carry a size: once, few, many, or a class if the clone is expanded.

>TRBJ1-1|NA|TRBV10-3|NA
CAIREGVLRTEAFF
TGTGCCATCAGGGAAGGGGTCTTGAGGACTGAAGCTTTCTTT
>TRBJ1-1|TRBD1|TRBV10-3|NA
CAISEGGTAIGTEAFF
TGTGCCATCAGTGAGGGAGGGACAGCCATCGGCACTGAAGCTTTCTTT
>TRBJ2-5|TRBD1|TRBV7-2|NA
CASSLGEQGAQYF
TGTGCCAGCAGCTTAGGGGAACAGGGGGCCCAGTACTTC
>TRBJ2-5|NA|TRBV4-3|NA
CASSGRGGAQETQYF
TGCGCCAGCAGCGGCCGAGGGGGGGCGCAGGAGACCCAGTACTTC
>TRBJ1-2|NA|TRBV2|NA
CASNGQGSYGYTF
TGTGCCAGCAATGGGCAGGGGAGCTATGGCTACACCTTC
>TRBJ2-7|NA|TRBV28|NA
CASSYLSSYEQYF
TGTGCCAGCAGTTATCTGAGCTCCTACGAGCAGTACTTC
>TRBJ1-2|NA|TRBV27|NA
CASSLLGGGGYTF
TGTGCCAGCAGTTTACTGGGGGGGGGTGGCTACACCTTC
>TRBJ2-7|NA|TRBV19|once
CASSVSSNEQYF
TGTGCCAGTAGTGTTAGCTCCAACGAGCAGTACTTC
>TRBJ2-5|NA|TRBV6-5|few
CASSPGVQETQYF
TGTGCCAGCAGTCCGGGGGTTCAAGAGACCCAGTACTTC
>TRBJ2-5|TRBD1|TRBV5-6|NA
CASSWTGAPETQYF
TGTGCCAGCAGCTGGACAGGGGCGCCAGAGACCCAGTACTTC
>TRBJ2-5|NA|TRBV28|NA
CASSLIQGQETQYF
TGTGCCAGCAGTTTAATTCAGGGGCAAGAGACCCAGTACTTC
>TRBJ2-5|NA|TRBV15|NA
CATAAKGYGTQYF
TGTGCCACCGCGGCCAAGGGGTATGGAACCCAGTACTTC
>TRBJ2-1|NA|TRBV7-9|NA
CASSLVGRGDEQFF
TGTGCCAGCAGCTTAGTAGGCAGGGGTGATGAGCAGTTCTTC
>TRBJ2-6|TRBD2|TRBV6-6|NA
CASSRTGGVSNVLTF
TGTGCCAGCAGCCGGACGGGGGGGGTGTCCAACGTCCTGACTTTC
>TRBJ2-7|NA|TRBV7-2|NA
CASSLHYEQYF
TGTGCCAGCAGCTTACACTACGAGCAGTACTTC
>TRBJ1-1|NA|TRBV12-3/TRBV12-4|NA
CASSAQDTEAFF
TGTGCCAGCAGCGCCCAGGACACTGAAGCTTTCTTT
>TRBJ2-1|TRBD2|TRBV11-2|NA
CARKKGLAGLNRSYNEQFF
TGTGCCAGGAAGAAGGGACTAGCGGGTTTAAACCGCTCCTACAATGAGCAGTTCTTC
>TRBJ2-7|NA|TRBV29-1|few
CSVEDLLGAEQYF
TGCAGCGTTGAAGATCTTTTAGGGGCCGAGCAGTACTTC
>TRBJ1-2|TRBD1|TRBV6-5|NA
CASGEGAWGYTF
TGTGCCAGCGGCGAGGGGGCCTGGGGCTACACCTTC
>TRBJ2-7|TRBD1|TRBV3-1/TRBV3-2|NA
CASSQGVLTGGREQYF
TGTGCCAGCAGCCAAGGAGTCTTGACAGGGGGGAGGGAGCAGTACTTC
>TRBJ1-2|NA|TRBV5-1|NA
CASSLEVDTNYGYTF
TGCGCCAGCAGCTTGGAGGTAGACACTAACTATGGCTACACCTTC
>TRBJ1-2|TRBD1|TRBV2|NA
CASSLMTGGGIYTF
TGTGCCAGCAGTCTCATGACAGGGGGCGGAATCTACACCTTC
>TRBJ2-1|TRBD2|TRBV5-1|NA
CASSLGEAGGTYNEQFF
TGCGCCAGCAGCCTAGGAGAAGCGGGAGGGACCTACAATGAGCAGTTCTTC
>TRBJ2-2|TRBD2|TRBV19|NA
CASSIEASGRGTGELFF
TGTGCCAGTAGTATAGAGGCTAGCGGGAGAGGTACCGGGGAGCTGTTTTTT
>TRBJ1-2|NA|TRBV6-1|NA
CASSERVGGTNYGYTF
TGTGCCAGCAGTGAACGTGTCGGGGGTACTAACTATGGCTACACCTTC
>TRBJ2-1|TRBD1|TRBV7-2|NA
CASSPSDRGIYNEQFF
TGTGCCAGCAGCCCGAGCGACAGGGGGATCTACAATGAGCAGTTCTTC
>TRBJ2-2|NA|TRBV7-9|NA
CASSWQQVLGELFF
TGTGCCAGCAGCTGGCAGCAGGTCCTCGGGGAGCTGTTTTTT
>TRBJ1-4|NA|TRBV7-2|NA
CASSFLLPGQVTTNEKLFF
TGTGCCAGCAGCTTTCTTTTACCGGGACAAGTTACAACTAATGAAAAACTGTTTTTT
>TRBJ1-1|TRBD1|TRBV7-9|NA
CASSLQGAVTEAFF
TGTGCCAGCAGTTTACAGGGGGCGGTGACTGAAGCTTTCTTT
>TRBJ1-2|NA|TRBV3-1/TRBV3-2|NA
CASSQDQTGRGYTF
TGTGCCAGCAGCCAAGACCAAACAGGGCGCGGCTACACCTTC
>TRBJ2-6|NA|TRBV11-2|NA
CASSFRTSRFSGANVLTF
TGTGCCAGCAGCTTCCGTACTAGCCGATTCTCTGGGGCCAACGTCCTGACTTTC
>TRBJ2-7|TRBD1|TRBV28|NA
CASSLNRGQSGEQYF
TGTGCCAGCAGTCTCAACAGGGGGCAATCTGGTGAGCAGTACTTC
>TRBJ2-4|TRBD1|TRBV7-3|NA
CASSLDRGDIQYF
TGTGCCAGCAGCTTAGACAGGGGAGACATTCAGTACTTC
>TRBJ1-4|NA|TRBV18|few
CASSPPAGGWEKLFF
TGTGCCAGCTCACCACCGGCGGGGGGCTGGGAAAAACTGTTTTTT
>TRBJ1-5|TRBD1|TRBV2|NA
CASKGTGDQPQHF
TGTGCCAGCAAAGGGACAGGGGATCAGCCCCAGCATTTT
>TRBJ1-6|TRBD1|TRBV6-2/TRBV6-3|NA
CASSHLGQGDSPLHF
TGTGCCAGCAGTCATCTGGGACAGGGAGATTCACCCCTCCACTTT
>TRBJ2-7|NA|TRBV7-2|NA
CASSQTAGVGEQYF
TGTGCCAGCAGCCAGACCGCAGGGGTCGGCGAGCAGTACTTC
>TRBJ1-1|NA|TRBV2|NA
CASILMGEAFF
TGTGCCAGCATCCTCATGGGCGAAGCTTTCTTT
>TRBJ2-7|NA|TRBV7-2|NA
CASSFKSGLSYEQYF
TGTGCCAGCAGCTTTAAAAGCGGGCTCTCCTACGAGCAGTACTTC
>TRBJ1-1|NA|TRBV5-8|once
CASSFGDSEAFF
TGTGCCAGCAGCTTTGGGGACTCTGAAGCTTTCTTT
>TRBJ1-5|NA|TRBV19|few
CAAATQTGNNQPQHF
TGTGCCGCCGCCACCCAAACAGGGAACAATCAGCCCCAGCATTTT
>TRBJ2-4|TRBD2|TRBV7-8|NA
CASSLGPRGGVSGSLRNIQYF
TGTGCCAGCAGCTTAGGCCCCCGGGGGGGGGTTAGCGGGAGCCTAAGAAACATTCAGTACTTC
>TRBJ2-1|TRBD2|TRBV20-1|few
CSASKTSGIEQFF
TGCAGTGCTAGTAAAACTAGCGGGATTGAGCAGTTCTTC
>TRBJ2-7|NA|TRBV7-2|NA
CASSSDRWKAYEQYF
TGTGCCAGCAGTTCCGACAGGTGGAAGGCCTACGAGCAGTACTTC